The 24 T cell receptor beta chains below all came from one sample that was sequenced in a study of cytomegalovirus exposure and HLA in healthy donors. 60 Vbeta and 13 Jbeta primers were used in PCR. The table came from immunoSEQ multiplex PCR; TCRdb's copy has only in-frame clones and leaves some out. The repertoire has about 130,000 clones, approximately 70% of them found once; the top ten carry 1.5% to 2%. The sequencing input was PBMCs. The receptors were gathered from a human donor in good health.

This clone was seen a few times. V is TRBV7-3 and J is TRBJ2-1; D might be TRBD2 (6 bases). The CDR3 consists of 16 residues. Germline V gene data show CDR1 as SGHTA and CDR2 as FQGTGA. V was cut by 2 bases and J by 1 base, with 12 bases left in between. The CDR3 loop is CASSLRTGGSYNEQFF. DNA for the CDR3: TGTGCCAGCAGCTTACGTACCGGGGGATCCTACAATGAGCAGTTCTTC.

CDR3 loop: CSVVAGVGTQYF. For the CDR3, the DNA is TGCAGCGTTGTAGCGGGAGTTGGAACGCAGTATTTT. The chain joins TRBV29-1 to TRBJ2-3; 9 bases agree with TRBD2. Germline-derived CDR1 and CDR2 are SQVTM and ANQGSEA. The CDR3 totals 12 residues. J lost 9 bases, V lost 4 bases, and 5 bases had no gene match.

This clone was seen a single time. V and J are TRBV5-1 and TRBJ2-3; D might be TRBD2 (5 bases). This CDR3 is 15 amino acids long. V gave up 6 bases and J gave up 0 bases, with 14 bases separating them. Germline V gene data show CDR1 as SGHRS and CDR2 as YFSETQ. CDR3 bases: TGCGCCAGCAAAAGGGAGCCATCAAGCACAGATACGCAGTATTTT. Its translation is CASKREPSSTDTQYF.

The gene calls are TRBV27 and TRBJ2-7; 8 nucleotides agree with TRBD2. V lost 1 base, J lost 7 bases, and 3 bases stayed unmatched. The CDR3 is 13 residues long. Germline CDR1 and CDR2: MNHEY and SMNVEV (reference sequence). The CDR3 sequence is CASSLLASGEQYF. CDR3 DNA: TGTGCCAGCAGTTTATTGGCTAGCGGGGAGCAGTACTTC.

The CDR3 is CASSEGWREQYF. CDR3 sequence (DNA): TGTGCCAGCAGTGAAGGGTGGCGGGAGCAGTACTTC. The chain recombines TRBV2 with TRBJ2-7; D is undetermined. Germline V gives CDR1 SNHLY, CDR2 FYNNEI. V lost 1 base to trimming and J lost 7 bases, with 8 bases between them. The CDR3 extends over 12 amino acids. The variable domain in full, completed from reference TRBV2 and TRBJ2-7, reads EPEVTQTPSHQVTQMGQEVILRCVPISNHLYFYWYRQILGQKVEFLVSFYNNEISEKSEIFDDQFSVERPDGSNFTLKIRSTKLEDSAMYFCASSEGWREQYFGPGTRLTVT.

This clone was counted between two and nine times. The chain carries TRBV18 and TRBJ2-5; 7 bases match TRBD1. Per germline, CDR1 KGHSH and CDR2 LQKENI. Losses at the gene ends were 6 bases for V and 1 base for J; bases not matched to a gene: 5. The CDR3 runs to 14 residues. CDR3 sequence (DNA): TGTGCCAGCTCCCAGGGGACAGTCCAAGAGACCCAGTACTTC. Its protein is CASSQGTVQETQYF.

This chain connects TRBV28 to TRBJ1-3; the match to TRBD1 covers 8 bases. CDR3 size: 14 residues. V was clipped by 6 bases and J by 1 base; unmatched bases: 2. Looked up from germline, CDR1 is MDHEN and CDR2 is SYDVKM. The CDR3 region has the DNA TGTGCCAGCAGCCAGGGGGCGTCTGGAAACACCATATATTTT. It translates to CASSQGASGNTIYF.

V usage is TRBV5-6 and J usage is TRBJ2-5; a possible D gene is TRBD1 (6 bases). The J call may be in error: the DNA end matches TRBJ2-7 better. The CDR3 loop spans 13 amino acids. CDR1 is SGHDT, CDR2 YYEEEE, per germline. CDR3 residues: CASSLGQIYEQYF. In DNA, the CDR3 is TGTGCCAGCAGCCTCGGACAGATCTACGAGCAGTACTTC.

The chain couples TRBV19 to TRBJ2-1; D perhaps matches TRBD1 (6 bases). Germline CDR1 is LNHDA and CDR2 is SQIVND (reference sequence). V was clipped by 1 base and J by 6 bases, with 7 bases between them. This CDR3 region has 13 residues. The DNA for the CDR3 is TGTGCCAGTAGTATAGGGACAGTCAATGAGCAGTTCTTC. Translation gives CASSIGTVNEQFF.

The chain recombines TRBV2 with TRBJ1-1; D uncertain. Trimming removed 7 bases at V and 4 bases at J, with 16 bases between. The germline CDR1 and CDR2 sequences are SNHLY and FYNNEI. This CDR3 spans 14 amino acids. The CDR3 DNA reads TGTGCCAGCACCCGGGTGACTCTGAGCACTGAAGCTTTCTTT. It codes for CASTRVTLSTEAFF.

This chain connects TRBV27 to TRBJ2-5; 7 bases are a match to TRBD1. Germline V lookup: CDR1 MNHEY, CDR2 SMNVEV (reference sequence). V shed 8 bases and J 1 base; nucleotides not matched to a gene: 1. The CDR3 has 12 residues. The CDR3: CASGDSQETQYF. The CDR3 nucleotides are TGTGCCAGCGGGGACAGCCAAGAGACCCAGTACTTC.

The J gene is TRBJ2-3, the V gene TRBV23-1; 10 bases agree with TRBD1. TRBV23-1 is identified as an open reading frame with a role that is uncertain. CDR3 length equals 18 residues. Unmatched junction bases numbered 8, after V lost 1 base and J lost 1 base. CDR3 in DNA: TGCGCCAGCAGTCAATTTCGGGGACAGGGGACGGGCACAGATACGCAGTATTTT. Protein: CASSQFRGQGTGTDTQYF.

The chain joins TRBV6-6 to TRBJ2-7, with 7 positions matching TRBD1. This CDR3 is built from 14 residues. Germline V lookup: CDR1 MNHNY, CDR2 SVGAGI (reference sequence). V was clipped by 7 bases and J by 0 bases; unmatched bases: 6. The CDR3: CASTETGLSYEQYF. CDR3 DNA sequence: TGTGCCAGCACCGAGACAGGGCTCTCCTACGAGCAGTACTTC.

This clone turned up a few times. V is TRBV19 and J is TRBJ1-1; D is undetermined. Trimming cost V 1 base and J 3 bases, with 6 bases left between them. Germline CDR1 is LNHDA and CDR2 is SQIVND (reference sequence). The CDR3 is 13 residues long. The CDR3 DNA sequence: TGTGCCAGTAGTATAGCGGGAGACACTGAAGCTTTCTTT. It yields the protein CASSIAGDTEAFF.

V gene TRBV4-1 combines with J gene TRBJ2-7, with D possibly being TRBD1 (7 bases). This CDR3 region has 15 residues. Germline V gives CDR1 MGHRA, CDR2 YSYEKL. The V end was cut by 1 base, the J end by 2 bases, with 12 bases between. The CDR3 sequence is CASSQAGGRTYEQYF. The CDR3 DNA reads TGCGCCAGCAGCCAAGCAGGGGGGCGGACCTACGAGCAGTACTTC.

The chain combines TRBV6-5 with TRBJ1-1; D uncertain. This CDR3 is 13 amino acids long. Germline CDR1 is MNHEY and CDR2 is SVGAGI. Deletions cut 7 bases from V and 2 bases from J, with 11 bases between. CDR3 nucleotides: TGTGCCAGCATTGAGTCGGGAAACACTGAAGCTTTCTTT. The encoded protein is CASIESGNTEAFF.

The J gene is TRBJ2-2, the V gene TRBV27, with 7 bases fitting TRBD1. CDR1 MNHEY and CDR2 SMNVEV come from the germline V gene (reference sequence). V lost 3 bases to trimming and J lost 3 bases; unmatched junction nucleotides: 4. The CDR3 sequence is 15 residues long. The CDR3 sequence: CASSFRTGYTGELFF. CDR3 bases: TGTGCCAGCAGTTTCAGGACAGGATACACCGGGGAGCTGTTTTTT.

The V gene is TRBV18, the J gene TRBJ1-6, with 12 bases aligning to TRBD1. CDR1 is KGHSH and CDR2 is LQKENI in the germline V gene. The length of the CDR3 is 15 residues. Trimming at V came to 3 bases and at J to 9 bases, leaving 3 bases not matched to a gene. DNA for the CDR3: TGTGCCAGCTCACCGGGACAGGGGGCCAGTTCACCCCTCCACTTT. Protein product: CASSPGQGASSPLHF.

This clone was counted only a few times. The V call is TRBV28, the J call TRBJ1-2; D gene ambiguous. Trimming took 7 bases from V and 4 from J, leaving 10 bases between them. This CDR3 is 12 amino acids long. In germline, CDR1 is MDHEN, CDR2 SYDVKM. The CDR3 DNA sequence: TGTGCCAGCATCCGAGGCGGCTATGGCTACACCTTC. Translating it yields CASIRGGYGYTF.

The chain links TRBV9 to TRBJ1-1; TRBD1 agrees at 7 bases. V shed 3 bases, J shed 3 bases, and the junction held 8 bases outside the gene matches. Germline values: CDR1 SGDLS, CDR2 YYNGEE. This CDR3 comprises 15 residues. The chain's CDR3 is CASSGRQGGDTEAFF. CDR3 nucleotides: TGTGCCAGCAGCGGCCGACAGGGCGGCGACACTGAAGCTTTCTTT.

This clone was seen a handful of times. The gene calls are TRBV18 and TRBJ2-1; D is unresolved. This CDR3 contains 14 residues. Germline lookup yields CDR1 KGHSH and CDR2 LQKENI. Trimming cost V 6 bases and J 9 bases, with 18 bases left between them. The CDR3 region has the DNA TGTGCCAGCTCCCAATCCTCCGGTGTTCTTGAGCAGTTCTTC. Translating gives CASSQSSGVLEQFF.

The chain is built from TRBV4-1 and TRBJ1-2; D call uncertain. The V gene lost 4 bases and the J gene lost 8 bases, with 14 bases spanning the gap. The germline CDR1 and CDR2 sequences are MGHRA and YSYEKL. This CDR3 has 13 amino acids. CDR3 bases: TGCGCCAGCAGCCGAGAGGTGGGGAGCGGCTACACCTTC. Translating it yields CASSREVGSGYTF.

This chain uses TRBV28 with TRBJ1-2; 7 bases match TRBD1. The V and J ends lost 6 bases and 6 bases, in that order; junction bases with no gene match: 10. This CDR3 comprises 14 residues. The V gene's germline CDR1 is MDHEN and CDR2 SYDVKM. This CDR3 is CASSLDRERDGYTF. Here the CDR3 DNA reads TGTGCCAGCAGCCTTGACAGGGAGAGGGATGGCTACACCTTC.

The chain couples TRBV27 to TRBJ1-2; 8 bases fit TRBD1. Germline assignment: CDR1 MNHEY and CDR2 SMNVEV (reference sequence). There are 16 residues in the CDR3. J was trimmed by 4 bases and V by 0 bases; bases with no gene match: 7. The CDR3 region has the DNA TGTGCCAGCAGTTTATCGAGAGGACAGGGTATCTATGGCTACACCTTC. It translates to CASSLSRGQGIYGYTF.